The 32 T cell receptor beta chains given below trace back to one sample, sequenced in a study of PD-L1 blockade in urothelial cancer. Time point described: pretreatment peripheral blood. This table comes from immunoSEQ multiplex PCR, and its TCRdb copy is limited to in-frame clones, with some not included. Of about 38,000 clones in the sample, about 85% were seen once. The sequencing here drew on PBMCs, taken around atezolizumab (anti-PD-L1) treatment. Receptors originate from a man older than 75 with urothelial cancer.

The rearrangement uses TRBV18 and TRBJ1-1; TRBD1 is a possible D gene (5 bases). CDR3 length equals 13 residues. The ends were cut back, 3 bases at V and 3 bases at J, with 8 bases in the middle. The germline V gene has CDR1 KGHSH and CDR2 LQKENI. The CDR3 bases are TGTGCCAGCTCACCCTCAGGGTACACTGAAGCTTTCTTT. This translates into CASSPSGYTEAFF.

The V call is TRBV19, the J call TRBJ2-1; TRBD2 might be the D (5 bases). Trimming cost V 1 base and J 0 bases, with 16 bases left between them. Germline V gene data show CDR1 as LNHDA and CDR2 as SQIVND (reference sequence). The CDR3 is made up of 18 amino acids. CDR3: CASSIGLGGRSSYNEQFF. The CDR3 nucleotides read TGTGCCAGTAGTATAGGTCTTGGAGGTCGAAGCTCCTACAATGAGCAGTTCTTC. Using reference TRBV19 and TRBJ2-1 for the parts outside the CDR3, the full variable domain is DGGITQSPKYLFRKEGQNVTLSCEQNLNHDAMYWYRQDPGQGLRLIYYSQIVNDFQKGDIAEGYSVSREKKESFPLTVTSAQKNPTAFYLCASSIGLGGRSSYNEQFFGPGTRLTVL.

This chain joins TRBV11-2 and TRBJ2-7; D is perhaps TRBD2 (5 bases). The CDR3 has 14 amino acids. The germline V gene encodes CDR1 SGHAT and CDR2 FQNNGV. Trimming shortened V by 4 bases and J by 3 bases, and 13 bases separated the two germline ends. This CDR3 reads CASSSGLTVYEQYF. For the CDR3, the DNA is TGTGCCAGCAGCTCGGGGTTGACCGTCTACGAGCAGTACTTC.

The chain combines TRBV5-4 with TRBJ2-1; TRBD1 matches at 9 bases. Germline assignment: CDR1 SGHNT and CDR2 YYREEE (reference sequence). The CDR3 is 15 amino acids. Trimming took 1 base from V and 3 from J; bases not matched to a gene: 2. CDR3 nucleotides: TGTGCCAGCAGCTTGCCGGGACAGGGCTACAATGAGCAGTTCTTC. This translates into CASSLPGQGYNEQFF.

This clone was seen a few times. Different DNA sequences within this sample yield the same CDR3. J is TRBJ1-1 and V is TRBV6-5, with a weak D call TRBD1 (5 bases). CDR3 size: 13 residues. Looked up from germline, CDR1 is MNHEY and CDR2 is SVGAGI. V lost 6 bases and J lost 2, with 10 bases in between. DNA of the CDR3: TGTGCCAGCAGCCGCAGGGTCAACACTGAAGCTTTCTTT. Residues: CASSRRVNTEAFF.

The J gene is TRBJ2-3, the V gene TRBV30; no clear D. CDR1 and CDR2 (germline): GTSNPN, SVGIG (reference sequence). The CDR3 is made up of 11 amino acids. V gave up 5 bases and J gave up 5 bases, with 8 bases separating them. The CDR3 DNA follows: TGTGCCTGGGGCCATCAAGATACGCAGTATTTT. It encodes CAWGHQDTQYF.

The CDR3 nucleotides read TGTGCCAGCAAGCAGGGGCCCAGCCATGGCTACACCTTC. This encodes CASKQGPSHGYTF. The chain carries TRBV6-5 and TRBJ1-2; TRBD1 might be the D (6 bases). Trimming pared 7 bases from V and 6 bases from J, leaving 15 bases between. The CDR3 consists of 13 residues. Looked up from germline, CDR1 is MNHEY and CDR2 is SVGAGI.

The CDR3 is CASSQQGADQPQHF. The CDR3 nucleotides read TGTGCCAGCAGTCAACAGGGGGCGGACCAGCCCCAGCATTTT. V usage is TRBV6-7 and J usage is TRBJ1-5; the match to TRBD1 covers 9 bases. TRBV6-7 is flagged as an ORF with uncertain function. This CDR3 contains 14 residues. Losses at the gene ends were 5 bases for V and 7 bases for J; bases not matched to a gene: 6.

This chain links TRBV27 with TRBJ1-1; 8 bases map to TRBD1. With V trimmed by 5 bases and J by 2 bases, 13 bases remained unmatched. The CDR3 has 17 residues. Germline V CDR1 and CDR2: MNHEY, SMNVEV (reference sequence). For the CDR3, the DNA is TGTGCCAGCAGTCTAAAACTCCTGACAGGGGTTAACACTGAAGCTTTCTTT. Protein: CASSLKLLTGVNTEAFF.

DNA of the CDR3: TGTGCCAGCAATTGGGACAAGCAAGAGACCCAGTACTTC. It specifies CASNWDKQETQYF. The genes are TRBV2 and TRBJ2-5; the D gene is possibly TRBD1 (6 bases). The CDR3 totals 13 residues. Trimming pared 7 bases from V and 2 bases from J, leaving 11 bases between. The germline gives CDR1 SNHLY, CDR2 FYNNEI.

The rearrangement links TRBV6-5 to TRBJ1-4, with D possibly TRBD1 on 6 matching bases. The CDR3 runs 14 residues. V lost 0 bases and J 8 bases, leaving 10 bases between the germline ends. Looked up from germline, CDR1 is MNHEY and CDR2 is SVGAGI. In DNA, the CDR3 is TGTGCCAGCAGTTACTCGCGGGGGCGGGAAAAACTGTTTTTT. Translation gives CASSYSRGREKLFF.

The CDR3 DNA sequence: TGTGCCATCAGTGAGGGAGGGAACTCCTACGAGCAGTACTTC. This gives the protein CAISEGGNSYEQYF. This sequence joins TRBV10-3 and TRBJ2-7; possible D gene TRBD2, 6 bases. Germline V lookup: CDR1 ENHRY, CDR2 SYGVKD. Trimming removed 2 bases at V and 0 bases at J, with 8 bases between. The CDR3 extends over 14 amino acids.

The genes are TRBV5-6 and TRBJ2-3, with a weak D call TRBD1 (6 bases). The V gene lost 0 bases and the J gene lost 13 bases, with 15 bases spanning the gap. The CDR3 loop spans 13 amino acids. The germline V gene encodes CDR1 SGHDT and CDR2 YYEEEE. The CDR3 sequence is CASSLGHRVWEYF. The CDR3 nucleotides read TGTGCCAGCAGCTTGGGACACAGGGTTTGGGAGTATTTT.

The rearrangement joins TRBV19 to TRBJ1-3; D is unclear. The germline V gene has CDR1 LNHDA and CDR2 SQIVND (reference sequence). This CDR3 is 15 amino acids long. The V end lost 3 bases, the J end lost 2 bases, and 11 bases lay between the germline ends. The CDR3 region is CASSMRQKPGNTIYF. CDR3 DNA sequence: TGTGCCAGTAGTATGAGGCAGAAGCCTGGAAACACCATATATTTT.

The CDR3: CASKTEGGTSEQYF. The DNA for the CDR3 is TGTGCCAGCAAGACGGAGGGGGGGACTAGCGAGCAGTACTTC. V and J are TRBV2 and TRBJ2-7, with 8 positions matching TRBD2. After removal of 7 bases from V and 6 bases from J, the junction contained 11 bases not matched to a gene. CDR1 is SNHLY, CDR2 FYNNEI, per germline. The CDR3 sequence is 14 residues long.

The V gene is TRBV7-2, the J gene TRBJ2-3, with D possibly being TRBD2 (6 bases). Trimming took off 3 bases at V and 3 bases at J, with 19 bases between the two ends. The CDR3 extends over 17 amino acids. Germline V gene sequence: CDR1 SGHTA, CDR2 FQGNSA. For the CDR3, the DNA is TGTGCCAGCAGCTTCCGGTGGTCGGGAGAGGGGACAGATACGCAGTATTTT. Its protein is CASSFRWSGEGTDTQYF. Looking up the rest from reference TRBV7-2 and TRBJ2-3 gives the full variable domain: GAGVSQSPSNKVTEKGKDVELRCDPISGHTALYWYRQSLGQGLEFLIYFQGNSAPDKSGLPSDRFSAERTGGSVSTLTIQRTQQEDSAVYLCASSFRWSGEGTDTQYFGPGTRLTVL.

As concerns this clone: Other DNA sequences from this sample encode an identical CDR3 as well. CDR3 sequence (DNA): TGTGCCTGGAGTGTAGGAGGGGGCACAGATACGCAGTATTTT. Translation: CAWSVGGGTDTQYF. The chain links TRBV30 to TRBJ2-3; possibly TRBD2 for D (6 bases). This CDR3 contains 14 residues. The V and J ends lost 0 bases and 1 base respectively, with 8 bases between them. CDR1 and CDR2 (germline): GTSNPN, SVGIG (reference sequence).

The chain carries TRBV12-5 and TRBJ1-5, with D possibly matching TRBD1 (6 bases). This CDR3 has 15 residues. Germline V CDR1 and CDR2: LGHNT, FRNRAP. V lost 5 bases and J lost 0, with 11 bases in between. The CDR3 sequence: CASGPTGYSNQPQHF. The CDR3 coding sequence is TGTGCTAGTGGTCCCACAGGGTATAGCAATCAGCCCCAGCATTTT.

The chain employs TRBV19 and TRBJ1-1; unclear D gene. V was clipped by 5 bases and J by 4 bases, with 11 bases between them. Germline-derived CDR1 and CDR2 are LNHDA and SQIVND (reference sequence). This CDR3 spans 13 amino acids. CDR3: CASSPYSGTEAFF. In nucleotides, the CDR3 is TGTGCCAGTAGTCCTTACTCAGGCACTGAAGCTTTCTTT.

V gene TRBV28 combines with J gene TRBJ2-5; the D gene is possibly TRBD2 (5 bases). The ends were cut back, 2 bases at V and 2 bases at J, with 9 bases in the middle. The V gene's germline CDR1 is MDHEN and CDR2 SYDVKM. The CDR3 spans 14 residues. The CDR3 DNA reads as TGTGCCAGCAGTTTAGTCGGGAATCAAGAGACCCAGTACTTC. Residues: CASSLVGNQETQYF.

The chain couples TRBV6-4 to TRBJ2-1; weak D call: TRBD1 (5 bases). Trimming took 2 bases from V and 7 from J, leaving 9 bases between them. Per the germline V gene, CDR1 is MRHNA and CDR2 is SNTAGT. The CDR3 is 13 residues long. CDR3 sequence reads: CASSDGAENEQFF. In nucleotides, the CDR3 is TGTGCCAGCAGTGACGGGGCAGAGAATGAGCAGTTCTTC.

The rearrangement uses TRBV7-2 and TRBJ1-3; D uncertain. The length of the CDR3 is 14 residues. Trimming pared 8 bases from V and 4 bases from J, leaving 15 bases between. Looked up from germline, CDR1 is SGHTA and CDR2 is FQGNSA. Here the CDR3 reads CASGRELAGNTIYF. The CDR3 nucleotides read TGTGCCAGCGGGAGGGAACTGGCCGGAAACACCATATATTTT.

The rearrangement links TRBV29-1 to TRBJ1-4; no clear D gene. The CDR3 is 12 amino acids. The germline gives CDR1 SQVTM, CDR2 ANQGSEA. Trimming stripped 4 bases from V and 8 bases from J, with 11 bases between. In nucleotides, the CDR3 is TGCAGCGTTGGTCTTGGAGGGGAAAAACTGTTTTTT. Encoded protein: CSVGLGGEKLFF.

This clone was seen a handful of times. V usage is TRBV5-1 and J usage is TRBJ2-7; D ambiguous. V shed 4 bases and J shed 0 bases, with 11 bases lying between them. This CDR3 is 14 amino acids long. Germline V gene sequence: CDR1 SGHRS, CDR2 YFSETQ. The CDR3 sequence: CASSPTRRSYEQYF. CDR3 sequence (DNA): TGCGCCAGCAGCCCCACGCGTCGCTCCTACGAGCAGTACTTC.

The chain has TRBV11-2 and TRBJ2-6; TRBD1 matches 8 bases. The junction had 11 bases not matched to a gene; V was cut back by 5 bases and J by 2 bases. The CDR3 is 18 residues long. Germline V gives CDR1 SGHAT, CDR2 FQNNGV. The CDR3 DNA follows: TGTGCCAGCAGCCACGCTCGGGACAGGTCCCCTGGGGCCAACGTCCTGACTTTC. This encodes CASSHARDRSPGANVLTF.

The sample holds one count of this clone. V gene TRBV4-1 combines with J gene TRBJ1-5; TRBD1 might be the D (5 bases). CDR3 length: 16 residues. V gave up 0 bases and J gave up 6 bases, with 15 bases separating them. Germline CDR1 is MGHRA and CDR2 is YSYEKL. The CDR3 loop is CASSQDLSQGGQPQHF. The DNA for the CDR3 is TGCGCCAGCAGCCAAGATCTGTCCCAGGGAGGTCAGCCCCAGCATTTT.

The V gene is TRBV30, the J gene TRBJ2-4; no firm D call. Trimming left V 2 bases short and J 0 bases short, with 5 bases between. Germline CDR1 is GTSNPN and CDR2 is SVGIG (reference sequence). The CDR3 sequence is 13 residues long. The CDR3 nucleotides read TGTGCCTGGAGTAATATAGCCAAAAACATTCAGTACTTC. Translated, it gives CAWSNIAKNIQYF.

The chain has TRBV7-2 and TRBJ2-2; D remains ambiguous. The CDR3 loop spans 15 amino acids. Germline V gene lookup returns CDR1 SGHTA and CDR2 FQGNSA. Trimming removed 7 bases from V and 1 base from J, with 13 bases in between. The CDR3 DNA reads TGTGCCAGCAACCCACGGTCTGGGAACACCGGGGAGCTGTTTTTT. Translated, it gives CASNPRSGNTGELFF.

This clone was recorded once. The chain joins TRBV10-3 to TRBJ2-7; 7 positions match TRBD1. The V gene's germline CDR1 is ENHRY and CDR2 SYGVKD. V lost 6 bases, J lost 2 bases, and 7 bases stayed unmatched. There are 14 residues in the CDR3. This chain's CDR3 is CAIRPGTDAYEQYF. The CDR3, as DNA: TGTGCCATCAGACCCGGGACAGATGCCTACGAGCAGTACTTC.

This chain links TRBV11-2 with TRBJ1-2; 8 bases align to TRBD1. The germline V gene encodes CDR1 SGHAT and CDR2 FQNNGV. This CDR3 has 15 amino acids. After removal of 5 bases from V and 2 bases from J, the junction contained 7 bases not matched to a gene. The CDR3 sequence: CASSQQTGVNYGYTF. CDR3 sequence (DNA): TGTGCCAGCAGCCAACAGACAGGGGTGAACTATGGCTACACCTTC. Combining the CDR3 with reference TRBV11-2 and TRBJ1-2 gives the whole variable domain EAGVAQSPRYKIIEKRQSVAFWCNPISGHATLYWYQQILGQGPKLLIQFQNNGVVDDSQLPKDRFSAERLKGVDSTLKIQPAKLEDSAVYLCASSQQTGVNYGYTFGSGTRLTVV.

CDR3 amino acids: CASSSGFAPYEQYF. The CDR3 DNA follows: TGTGCCAGCAGCTCAGGGTTTGCCCCCTACGAGCAGTACTTC. The V gene is TRBV7-2, the J gene TRBJ2-7, with D perhaps matching TRBD1 (5 bases). Trimming removed 4 bases from V and 2 bases from J, with 12 bases in between. The CDR3 loop spans 14 amino acids. Germline V gives CDR1 SGHTA, CDR2 FQGNSA.

As DNA, the CDR3 is TGTGCCAGCAGTGTACAGTTCTCTGGGGCCAACGTCCTGACTTTC. Its translation: CASSVQFSGANVLTF. The rearrangement uses TRBV6-4 and TRBJ2-6; D not resolved. The CDR3 has 15 residues. CDR1 MRHNA and CDR2 SNTAGT come from the germline V gene. V was trimmed by 4 bases and J by 0 bases, leaving 7 bases between them.